This is a list of T cell receptor beta chains from one sample in a study of T cell responses to AZD1222 COVID-19 vaccine. The assay was immunoSEQ multiplex PCR, and TCRdb's table has in-frame clones only and misses some. The table records tens of thousands of clones, around 90% of them present only once. Material: peripheral blood, obtained on day 0 of AZD1222 vaccination. The receptors were gathered from an adult in good health. CDR3s include the opening cysteine and the closing phenylalanine or tryptophan. D genes are given only for firm matches. The size entry is marked missing in some rows and otherwise reads once, few, many or a size class.

TRBD1,TRBV9,NA,TRBJ2-5,CASSTRTGFGETQYF,TGTGCCAGCAGCACTCGGACAGGGTTTGGGGAGACCCAGTACTTC
NA,TRBV18,NA,TRBJ1-4,CASSPAPPPLEKLFF,TGTGCCAGCTCACCAGCCCCTCCGCCGTTGGAAAAACTGTTTTTT
TRBD1,TRBV4-1,NA,TRBJ2-5,CASSQESGTGRETQYF,TGCGCCAGCAGCCAAGAATCCGGGACAGGGCGAGAGACCCAGTACTTC
NA,TRBV12-3/TRBV12-4,NA,TRBJ1-5,CASSPSLNQPQHF,TGTGCCAGCAGTCCATCGCTTAATCAGCCCCAGCATTTT
TRBD1,TRBV27,few,TRBJ1-6,CASSRDRNSPLHF,TGTGCCAGCAGTCGGGACAGAAATTCACCCCTCCACTTT
NA,TRBV6-6,NA,TRBJ2-7,CASRRNPGDISLYEQYF,TGTGCCAGCAGACGAAACCCAGGGGACATTTCTTTATACGAGCAGTACTTC
NA,TRBV3-1/TRBV3-2,NA,TRBJ2-3,CASGGGGPSDTQYF,TGTGCCAGCGGGGGGGGCGGCCCATCAGATACGCAGTATTTT
TRBD2,TRBV18,NA,TRBJ2-5,CASSPGLVDETQYF,TGTGCCAGCTCACCGGGACTAGTTGACGAGACCCAGTACTTC
NA,TRBV7-9,NA,TRBJ1-2,CASSLSGPYGYTF,TGTGCCAGCAGCTTATCAGGCCCCTATGGCTACACCTTC
TRBD1,TRBV4-2,NA,TRBJ2-3,CASSQGIQGATDTQYF,TGTGCCAGCAGCCAAGGGATACAGGGGGCAACAGATACGCAGTATTTT
TRBD1,TRBV5-1,NA,TRBJ2-7,CASSYSPGTGVNEQYF,TGCGCCAGCAGCTACAGTCCCGGGACAGGGGTGAACGAGCAGTACTTC
NA,TRBV6-5,NA,TRBJ1-5,CASNDVRTQHF,TGTGCCAGCAACGACGTTAGAACCCAGCATTTT
TRBD1,TRBV2,NA,TRBJ2-7,CASSEGTGNFHEQYF,TGTGCCAGCAGTGAAGGGACAGGGAATTTCCACGAGCAGTACTTC
NA,TRBV27,NA,TRBJ2-7,CASSLSFMREQYF,TGTGCCAGCAGTTTATCGTTTATGCGCGAGCAGTACTTC
TRBD1,TRBV4-1,NA,TRBJ1-2,CASSQADRTRRGYTF,TGCGCCAGCAGCCAAGCGGACAGGACCCGAAGGGGCTACACCTTC
NA,TRBV11-1,NA,TRBJ2-1,CASSLRVSYNEQFF,TGTGCCAGCAGCTTAAGAGTCTCCTACAATGAGCAGTTCTTC
NA,TRBV7-9,NA,TRBJ2-3,CASSSGGAFTSTDTQYF,TGTGCCAGCAGCTCCGGGGGTGCATTTACTAGCACAGATACGCAGTATTTT
TRBD1,TRBV7-2,NA,TRBJ1-5,CASSIRGQQPQHF,TGTGCCAGCAGTATAAGGGGGCAACAGCCCCAGCATTTT